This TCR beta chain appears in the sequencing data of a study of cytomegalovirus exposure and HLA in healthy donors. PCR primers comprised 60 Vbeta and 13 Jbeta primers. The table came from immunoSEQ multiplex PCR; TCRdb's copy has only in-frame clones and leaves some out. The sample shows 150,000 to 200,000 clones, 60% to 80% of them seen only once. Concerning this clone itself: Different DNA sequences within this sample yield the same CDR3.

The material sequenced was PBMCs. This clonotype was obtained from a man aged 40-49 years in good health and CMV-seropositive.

CDR3 nucleotides: TGTGCCAGCTCACCTGGGGGGACGTACGAGCAGTACTTC. This encodes CASSPGGTYEQYF. The rearrangement joins TRBV18 to TRBJ2-7, with D possibly being TRBD2 (6 bases). V lost 3 bases and J 4 bases, leaving 10 bases between the germline ends. The CDR3 is 13 residues long. CDR1 KGHSH and CDR2 LQKENI come from the germline V gene.